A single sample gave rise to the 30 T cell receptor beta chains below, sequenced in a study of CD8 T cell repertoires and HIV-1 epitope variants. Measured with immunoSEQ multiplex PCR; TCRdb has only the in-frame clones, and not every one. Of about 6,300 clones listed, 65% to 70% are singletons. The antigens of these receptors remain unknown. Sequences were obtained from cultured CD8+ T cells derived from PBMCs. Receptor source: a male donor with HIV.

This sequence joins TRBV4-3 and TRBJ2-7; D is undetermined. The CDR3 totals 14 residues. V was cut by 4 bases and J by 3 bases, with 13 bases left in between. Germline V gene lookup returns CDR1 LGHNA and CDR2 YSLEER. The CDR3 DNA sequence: TGCGCCAGCAGCCCTGAGTTGGATTACTACGAGCAGTACTTC. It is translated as CASSPELDYYEQYF.

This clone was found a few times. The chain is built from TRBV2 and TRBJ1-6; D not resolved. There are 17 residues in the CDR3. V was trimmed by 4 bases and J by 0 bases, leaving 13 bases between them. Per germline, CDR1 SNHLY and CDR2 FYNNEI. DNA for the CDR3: TGTGCCAGCAGTGGTGACGATGAAAGCTCCTATAATTCACCCCTCCACTTT. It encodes CASSGDDESSYNSPLHF.

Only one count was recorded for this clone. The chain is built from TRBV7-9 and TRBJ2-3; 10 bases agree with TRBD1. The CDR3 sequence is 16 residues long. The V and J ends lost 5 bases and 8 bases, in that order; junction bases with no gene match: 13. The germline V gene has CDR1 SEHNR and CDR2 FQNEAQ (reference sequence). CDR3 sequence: CASSTMRDRGLGTQYF. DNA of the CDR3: TGTGCCAGCAGCACTATGCGGGACAGGGGACTTGGTACGCAGTATTTT.

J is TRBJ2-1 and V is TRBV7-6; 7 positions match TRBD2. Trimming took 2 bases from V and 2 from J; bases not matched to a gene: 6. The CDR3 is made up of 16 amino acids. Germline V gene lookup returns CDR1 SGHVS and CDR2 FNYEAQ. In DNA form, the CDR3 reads TGTGCCAGCAGCTTACAACTAGCGTCGGCCTACAATGAGCAGTTCTTC. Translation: CASSLQLASAYNEQFF.

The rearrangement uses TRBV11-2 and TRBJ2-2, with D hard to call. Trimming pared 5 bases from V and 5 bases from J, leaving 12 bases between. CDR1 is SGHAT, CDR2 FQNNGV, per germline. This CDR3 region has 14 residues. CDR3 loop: CASSLSRKTGELFF. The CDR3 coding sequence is TGTGCCAGCAGCCTGAGTCGGAAGACCGGGGAGCTGTTTTTT.

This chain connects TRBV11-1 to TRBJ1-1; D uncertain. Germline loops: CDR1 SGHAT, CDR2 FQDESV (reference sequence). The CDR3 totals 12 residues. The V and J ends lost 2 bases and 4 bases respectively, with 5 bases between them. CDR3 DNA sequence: TGTGCCAGCAGCTTAACGAGCACTGAAGCTTTCTTT. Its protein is CASSLTSTEAFF. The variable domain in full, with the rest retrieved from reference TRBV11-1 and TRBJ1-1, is EAEVAQSPRYKITEKSQAVAFWCDPISGHATLYWYRQILGQGPELLVQFQDESVVDDSQLPKDRFSAERLKGVDSTLKIQPAELGDSAMYLCASSLTSTEAFFGQGTRLTVV.

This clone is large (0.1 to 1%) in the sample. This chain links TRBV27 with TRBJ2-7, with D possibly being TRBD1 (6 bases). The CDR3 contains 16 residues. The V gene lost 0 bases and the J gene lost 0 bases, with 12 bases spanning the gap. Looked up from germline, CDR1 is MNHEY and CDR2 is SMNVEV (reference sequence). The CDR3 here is CASSLSQGTLSYEQYF. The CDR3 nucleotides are TGTGCCAGCAGTTTATCACAGGGAACCCTCTCCTACGAGCAGTACTTC.

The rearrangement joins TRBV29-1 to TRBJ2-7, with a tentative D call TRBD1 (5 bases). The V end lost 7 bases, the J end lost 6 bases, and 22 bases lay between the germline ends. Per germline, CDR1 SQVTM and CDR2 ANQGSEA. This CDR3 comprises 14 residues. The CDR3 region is CSALGRRGLGEQYF. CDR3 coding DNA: TGCAGCGCCCTCGGAAGAAGGGGTTTAGGCGAGCAGTACTTC.

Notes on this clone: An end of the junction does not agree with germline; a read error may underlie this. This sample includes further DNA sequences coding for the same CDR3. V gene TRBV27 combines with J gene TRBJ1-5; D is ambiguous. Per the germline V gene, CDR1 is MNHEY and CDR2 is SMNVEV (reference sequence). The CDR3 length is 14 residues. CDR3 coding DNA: TGTGCCAGCAGTTTATCGGAAAGCAATCAGCCCCAACATTTT. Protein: CASSLSESNQPQHF.

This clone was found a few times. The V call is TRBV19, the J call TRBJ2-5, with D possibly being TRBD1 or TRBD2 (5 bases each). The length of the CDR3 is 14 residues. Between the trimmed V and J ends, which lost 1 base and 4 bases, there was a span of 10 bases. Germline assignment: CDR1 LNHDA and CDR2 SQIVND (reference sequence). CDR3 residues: CASSIGGGRETQYF. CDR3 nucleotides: TGTGCCAGTAGTATAGGTGGGGGTAGAGAGACCCAGTACTTC.

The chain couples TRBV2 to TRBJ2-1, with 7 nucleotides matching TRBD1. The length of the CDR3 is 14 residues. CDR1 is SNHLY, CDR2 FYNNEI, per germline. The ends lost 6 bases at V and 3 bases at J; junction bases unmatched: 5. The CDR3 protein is CASRLTGDYNEQFF. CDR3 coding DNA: TGTGCCAGCAGACTAACAGGGGACTACAATGAGCAGTTCTTC.

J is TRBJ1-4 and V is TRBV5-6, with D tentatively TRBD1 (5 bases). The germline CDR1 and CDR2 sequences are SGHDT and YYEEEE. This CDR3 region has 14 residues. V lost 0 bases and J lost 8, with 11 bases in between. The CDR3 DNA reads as TGTGCCAGCAGCTTGGCACAGGAAGGCGAAAAACTGTTTTTT. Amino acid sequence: CASSLAQEGEKLFF.

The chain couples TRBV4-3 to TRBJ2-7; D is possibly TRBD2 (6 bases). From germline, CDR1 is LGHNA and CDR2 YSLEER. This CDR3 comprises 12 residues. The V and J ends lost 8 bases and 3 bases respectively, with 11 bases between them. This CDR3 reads CASSDGGYEQYF. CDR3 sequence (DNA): TGCGCCAGCTCCGACGGGGGCTACGAGCAGTACTTC.

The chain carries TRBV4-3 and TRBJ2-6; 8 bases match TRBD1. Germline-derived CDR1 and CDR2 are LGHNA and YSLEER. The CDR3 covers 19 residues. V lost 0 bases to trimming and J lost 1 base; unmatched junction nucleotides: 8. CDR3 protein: CASSQDRQGAYSGANVLTF. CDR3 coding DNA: TGCGCCAGCAGCCAAGATCGGCAGGGGGCTTATTCTGGGGCCAACGTCCTGACTTTC.

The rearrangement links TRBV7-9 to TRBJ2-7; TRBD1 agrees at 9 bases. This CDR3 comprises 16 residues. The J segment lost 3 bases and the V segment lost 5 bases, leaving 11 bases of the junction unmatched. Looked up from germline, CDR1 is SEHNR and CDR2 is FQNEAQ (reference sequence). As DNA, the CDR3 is TGTGCCAGCAGCCCGTGGACAGGGGACTTTCTCTACGAGCAGTACTTC. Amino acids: CASSPWTGDFLYEQYF. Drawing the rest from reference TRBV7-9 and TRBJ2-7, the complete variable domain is DTGVSQNPRHKITKRGQNVTFRCDPISEHNRLYWYRQTLGQGPEFLTYFQNEAQLEKSRLLSDRFSAERPKGSFSTLEIQRTEQGDSAMYLCASSPWTGDFLYEQYFGPGTRLTVT.

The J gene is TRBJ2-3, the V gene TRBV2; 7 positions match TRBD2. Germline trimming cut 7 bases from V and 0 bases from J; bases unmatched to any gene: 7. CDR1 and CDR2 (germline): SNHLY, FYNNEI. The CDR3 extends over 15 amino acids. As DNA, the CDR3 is TGTGCCAGCATTGTCCTAGCGGCTAGCACAGATACGCAGTATTTT. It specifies CASIVLAASTDTQYF. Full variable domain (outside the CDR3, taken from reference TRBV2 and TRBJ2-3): EPEVTQTPSHQVTQMGQEVILRCVPISNHLYFYWYRQILGQKVEFLVSFYNNEISEKSEIFDDQFSVERPDGSNFTLKIRSTKLEDSAMYFCASIVLAASTDTQYFGPGTRLTVL.

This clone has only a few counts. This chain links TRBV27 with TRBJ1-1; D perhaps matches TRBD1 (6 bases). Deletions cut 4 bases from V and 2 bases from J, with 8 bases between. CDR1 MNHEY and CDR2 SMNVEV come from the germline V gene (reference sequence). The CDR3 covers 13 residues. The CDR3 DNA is TGTGCCAGCAGTTGGGGGGCCAACACTGAAGCTTTCTTT. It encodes CASSWGANTEAFF.

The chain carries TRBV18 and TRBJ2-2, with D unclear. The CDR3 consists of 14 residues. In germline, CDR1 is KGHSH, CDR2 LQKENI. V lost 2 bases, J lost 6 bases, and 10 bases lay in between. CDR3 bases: TGTGCCAGCTCACCAATGCCCGTGGCCGGGGAGCTGTTTTTT. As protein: CASSPMPVAGELFF.

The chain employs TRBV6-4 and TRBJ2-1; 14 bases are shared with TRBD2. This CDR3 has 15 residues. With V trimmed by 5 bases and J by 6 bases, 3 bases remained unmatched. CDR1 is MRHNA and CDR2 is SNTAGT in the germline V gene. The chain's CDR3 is CASSNGTSGSNEQFF. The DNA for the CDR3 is TGTGCCAGCAGTAACGGGACTAGCGGGAGCAATGAGCAGTTCTTC.

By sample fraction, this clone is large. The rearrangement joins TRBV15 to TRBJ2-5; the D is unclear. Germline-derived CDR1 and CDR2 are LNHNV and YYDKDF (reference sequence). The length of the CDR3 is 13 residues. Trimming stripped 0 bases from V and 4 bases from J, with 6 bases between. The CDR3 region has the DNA TGTGCCACCAGCAGAGATCGGAGAGAGACCCAGTACTTC. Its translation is CATSRDRRETQYF. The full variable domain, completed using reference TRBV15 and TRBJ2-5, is DAMVIQNPRYQVTQFGKPVTLSCSQTLNHNVMYWYQQKSSQAPKLLFHYYDKDFNNEADTPDNFQSRRPNTSFCFLDIRSPGLGDTAMYLCATSRDRRETQYFGPGTRLLVL.

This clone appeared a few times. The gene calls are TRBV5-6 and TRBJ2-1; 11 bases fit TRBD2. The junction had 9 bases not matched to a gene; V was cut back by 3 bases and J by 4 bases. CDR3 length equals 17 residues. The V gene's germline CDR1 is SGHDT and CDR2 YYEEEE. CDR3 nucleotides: TGTGCCAGCAGCTATACCACGGGACTAGCGGTATACAATGAGCAGTTCTTC. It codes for CASSYTTGLAVYNEQFF.

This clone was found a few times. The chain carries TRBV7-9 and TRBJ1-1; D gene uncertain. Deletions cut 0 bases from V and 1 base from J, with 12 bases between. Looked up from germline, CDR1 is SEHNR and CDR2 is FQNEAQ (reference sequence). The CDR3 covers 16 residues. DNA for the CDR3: TGTGCCAGCAGCTTAGCGCCGGAGAGTTCGAACACTGAAGCTTTCTTT. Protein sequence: CASSLAPESSNTEAFF.

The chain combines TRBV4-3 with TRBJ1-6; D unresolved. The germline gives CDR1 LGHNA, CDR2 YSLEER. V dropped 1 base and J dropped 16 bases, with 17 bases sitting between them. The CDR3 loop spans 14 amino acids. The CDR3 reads CASSQGDEGRPLHF. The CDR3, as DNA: TGCGCCAGCAGCCAAGGAGATGAAGGGCGGCCTCTCCACTTT.

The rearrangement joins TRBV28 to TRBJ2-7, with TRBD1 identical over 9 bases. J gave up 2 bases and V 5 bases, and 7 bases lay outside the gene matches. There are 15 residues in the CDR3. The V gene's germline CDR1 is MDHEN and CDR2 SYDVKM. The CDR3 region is CASSLYRDRAYEQYF. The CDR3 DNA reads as TGTGCCAGCAGTCTCTACCGGGACAGGGCCTACGAGCAGTACTTC.

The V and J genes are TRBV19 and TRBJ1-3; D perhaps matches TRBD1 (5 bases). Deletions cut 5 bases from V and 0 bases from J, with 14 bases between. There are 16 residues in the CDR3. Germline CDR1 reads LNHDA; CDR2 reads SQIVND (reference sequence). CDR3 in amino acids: CASSLLQASSGNTIYF. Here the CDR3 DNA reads TGTGCCAGTAGTCTTTTACAGGCCAGCTCTGGAAACACCATATATTTT.

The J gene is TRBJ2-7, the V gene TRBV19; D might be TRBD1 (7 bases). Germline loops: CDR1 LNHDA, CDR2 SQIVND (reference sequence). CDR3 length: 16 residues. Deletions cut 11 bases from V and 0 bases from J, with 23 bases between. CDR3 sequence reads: CARGGTAFILSYEQYF. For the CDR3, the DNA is TGTGCCCGAGGGGGGACAGCCTTTATCCTCTCCTACGAGCAGTACTTC.

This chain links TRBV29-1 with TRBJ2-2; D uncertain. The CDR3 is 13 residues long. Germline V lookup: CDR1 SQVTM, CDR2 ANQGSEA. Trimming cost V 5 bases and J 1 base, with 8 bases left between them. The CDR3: CSVWGENTGELFF. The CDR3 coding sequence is TGCAGCGTTTGGGGTGAGAACACCGGGGAGCTGTTTTTT.

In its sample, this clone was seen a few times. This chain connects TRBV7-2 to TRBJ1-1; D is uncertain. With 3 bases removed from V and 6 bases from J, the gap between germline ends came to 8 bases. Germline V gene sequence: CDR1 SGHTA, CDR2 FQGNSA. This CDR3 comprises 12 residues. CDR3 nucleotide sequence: TGTGCCAGCAGCTTGGGTAACCCTGAAGCTTTCTTT. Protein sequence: CASSLGNPEAFF.

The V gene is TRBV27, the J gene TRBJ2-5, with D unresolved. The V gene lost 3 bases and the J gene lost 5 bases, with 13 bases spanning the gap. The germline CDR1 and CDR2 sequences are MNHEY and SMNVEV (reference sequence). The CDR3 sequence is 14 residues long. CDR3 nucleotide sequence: TGTGCCAGCAGTTTGTTGGGCGAGGCGGAGACCCAGTACTTC. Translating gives CASSLLGEAETQYF.

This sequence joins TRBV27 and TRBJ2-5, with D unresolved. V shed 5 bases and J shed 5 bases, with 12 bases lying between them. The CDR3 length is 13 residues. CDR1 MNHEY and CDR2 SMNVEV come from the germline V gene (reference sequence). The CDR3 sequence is CASSPLGIETQYF. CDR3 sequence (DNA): TGTGCCAGCAGTCCTCTTGGCATTGAGACCCAGTACTTC.